Each of the 18 T cell receptor beta chains below was sequenced from the same sample in a study of blood T cell repertoires in COVID-19. The method was immunoSEQ multiplex PCR; TCRdb's version includes in-frame clones alone and lacks a portion of them. The data hold about 37,000 clones, with roughly 84% observed a single time. Sequencing was done on a sample of peripheral blood. Receptors originate from a man aged 60 to 75 with active COVID-19.

The chain combines TRBV5-1 with TRBJ2-7; TRBD2 matches 8 bases. Unmatched junction bases numbered 5, after V lost 2 bases and J lost 4 bases. Germline V lookup: CDR1 SGHRS, CDR2 YFSETQ. This CDR3 has 14 residues. In nucleotides, the CDR3 is TGCGCCAGCAGCTTAGCGGGAGTGGAGTACGAGCAGTACTTC. Translation: CASSLAGVEYEQYF.

V and J are TRBV6-5 and TRBJ2-7, with D tentatively TRBD2 (6 bases). Trimming removed 3 bases from V and 5 bases from J, with 8 bases in between. CDR1 and CDR2 from the germline V gene are MNHEY and SVGAGI. The CDR3 consists of 12 residues. CDR3 nucleotides: TGTGCCAGCAGTTATTCGGGGGACGAGCAGTACTTC. Translated: CASSYSGDEQYF.

The V and J genes are TRBV27 and TRBJ2-7, with 10 bases fitting TRBD2. The CDR3 loop spans 13 amino acids. CDR1 and CDR2 from the germline V gene are MNHEY and SMNVEV (reference sequence). V was pared by 7 bases and J by 3 bases, with 3 bases of the junction left unmatched. CDR3: CASMIAGGYEQYF. DNA for the CDR3: TGTGCCAGCATGATAGCGGGAGGCTACGAGCAGTACTTC.

In its sample, this clone was seen once. The V gene is TRBV3-1 (or the pseudogene TRBV3-2), the J gene TRBJ2-5; the match to TRBD2 covers 7 bases. The V and J ends lost 4 bases and 2 bases, in that order; junction bases with no gene match: 1. CDR3 size: 13 residues. Germline assignment: CDR1 LGHDT and CDR2 YNNKEL (reference sequence). The CDR3 region is CASSLGLQETQYF. CDR3 coding DNA: TGTGCCAGCAGCCTGGGACTACAAGAGACCCAGTACTTC.

The CDR3 region is CASRDPDSSYEQYF. The CDR3 region has the DNA TGTGCCAGCAGGGACCCGGACAGCTCCTACGAGCAGTACTTC. The genes are TRBV2 and TRBJ2-7; maybe TRBD1 (6 bases). CDR1 and CDR2 (germline): SNHLY, FYNNEI. The CDR3 is 14 amino acids. Trimming pared 6 bases from V and 0 bases from J, leaving 12 bases between.

The genes are TRBV18 and TRBJ2-3, with D unclear. Germline loops: CDR1 KGHSH, CDR2 LQKENI. The CDR3 is 15 amino acids. V gave up 3 bases and J gave up 0 bases, with 10 bases separating them. The CDR3 sequence: CASSPGSPSTDTQYF. CDR3 in DNA: TGTGCCAGCTCACCGGGCAGCCCTAGCACAGATACGCAGTATTTT.

The gene calls are TRBV28 and TRBJ2-7; 9 positions match TRBD1. The length of the CDR3 is 16 residues. V was pared by 0 bases and J by 0 bases, with 3 bases of the junction left unmatched. The germline V gene encodes CDR1 MDHEN and CDR2 SYDVKM. The CDR3, as DNA: TGTGCCAGCAGTTTATGGGGACAGGGCCCCTCCTACGAGCAGTACTTC. Its protein is CASSLWGQGPSYEQYF.

The V gene is TRBV10-3, the J gene TRBJ1-5; D is uncertain. The V gene lost 7 bases and the J gene lost 0 bases, with 7 bases spanning the gap. Germline CDR1 reads ENHRY; CDR2 reads SYGVKD. The CDR3 is 13 residues long. CDR3 loop: CAIKNNSNQPQHF. CDR3 in DNA: TGTGCCATCAAAAATAATAGCAATCAGCCCCAGCATTTT.

V is TRBV6-5 and J is TRBJ1-2, with D perhaps matching TRBD1 (6 bases). In germline, CDR1 is MNHEY, CDR2 SVGAGI. The CDR3 covers 14 residues. Trimming removed 5 bases at V and 3 bases at J, with 13 bases between. CDR3 sequence reads: CASSPAGGDYGYTF. In DNA, the CDR3 is TGTGCCAGCAGTCCCGCTGGGGGCGACTATGGCTACACCTTC.

The CDR3 sequence: CASSPPFAGQDNQPQHF. The CDR3, as DNA: TGTGCCAGCTCACCACCGTTTGCGGGACAGGACAATCAGCCCCAGCATTTT. The V call is TRBV18, the J call TRBJ1-5; TRBD1 agrees at 8 bases. This CDR3 has 17 residues. The J segment lost 3 bases and the V segment lost 0 bases, leaving 7 bases of the junction unmatched. From germline, CDR1 is KGHSH and CDR2 LQKENI.

The chain links TRBV5-1 to TRBJ2-1; D is unresolved. The CDR3 consists of 13 residues. V was pared by 1 base and J by 12 bases, with 14 bases between. The V gene's germline CDR1 is SGHRS and CDR2 YFSETQ. The CDR3 DNA reads as TGCGCCAGCAGCTTGCCCCCTAGAGAAGGGCAGTTCTTC. This gives the protein CASSLPPREGQFF.

The rearrangement uses TRBV5-1 and TRBJ2-2; TRBD1 aligns across 11 bases. CDR3 length: 14 amino acids. After removal of 8 bases from V and 4 bases from J, the junction contained 4 bases not matched to a gene. Germline CDR1 SGHRS, CDR2 YFSETQ. The CDR3, as DNA: TGCGCCAGTACCGGGACAGGGGGCACCGGGGAGCTGTTTTTT. Translated, it gives CASTGTGGTGELFF. The whole variable domain, filled in from reference TRBV5-1 and TRBJ2-2, reads KAGVTQTPRYLIKTRGQQVTLSCSPISGHRSVSWYQQTPGQGLQFLFEYFSETQRNKGNFPGRFSGRQFSNSRSEMNVSTLELGDSALYLCASTGTGGTGELFFGEGSRLTVL.

J is TRBJ1-2 and V is TRBV5-4; a weak D match, TRBD1 (6 bases). V was pared by 4 bases and J by 2 bases, with 9 bases between. The CDR3 extends over 13 amino acids. The germline CDR1 and CDR2 sequences are SGHNT and YYREEE (reference sequence). The CDR3 DNA reads TGTGCCAGCAGCCCCGACAGGAACTATGGCTACACCTTC. Translation gives CASSPDRNYGYTF.

V is TRBV4-2 and J is TRBJ2-5, with D possibly being TRBD2 (6 bases). The V gene lost 1 base and the J gene lost 5 bases, with 11 bases spanning the gap. The germline gives CDR1 LGHNA, CDR2 YNFKEQ. CDR3 size: 14 residues. As DNA, the CDR3 is TGTGCCAGCAGCCAAGGAGCGGAGGGGGAGACCCAGTACTTC. Encoded protein: CASSQGAEGETQYF.

The DNA for the CDR3 is TGTGCCAGTAGTATCGGGCGGGAGGGTGTCAAAAACATTCAGTACTTC. This sequence encodes CASSIGREGVKNIQYF. V usage is TRBV19 and J usage is TRBJ2-4, with TRBD2 identical over 9 bases. With 3 bases clipped from V and 3 bases from J, the junction kept 6 bases outside the gene matches. CDR3 length: 16 residues. Germline lookup yields CDR1 LNHDA and CDR2 SQIVND (reference sequence).

The chain combines TRBV7-2 with TRBJ2-5; TRBD2 might be the D (5 bases). V was shortened by 4 bases and J by 5 bases, with 17 bases between the two germline ends. This CDR3 spans 15 amino acids. Per germline, CDR1 SGHTA and CDR2 FQGNSA. CDR3 DNA: TGTGCCAGCAGCTCGCTAGGTTTCGGCGGGGAGACCCAGTACTTC. Protein: CASSSLGFGGETQYF.

The chain recombines TRBV7-2 with TRBJ2-7; TRBD2 matches at 11 bases. Trimming cost V 8 bases and J 9 bases; bases outside gene matches: 9. Germline CDR1 is SGHTA and CDR2 is FQGNSA. There are 13 residues in the CDR3. CDR3 amino acids: CASSLAGEDGQYF. CDR3 nucleotides: TGTGCCAGCTCACTAGCGGGAGAAGACGGGCAGTACTTC. The full variable domain, rest sourced from reference TRBV7-2 and TRBJ2-7, is GAGVSQSPSNKVTEKGKDVELRCDPISGHTALYWYRQSLGQGLEFLIYFQGNSAPDKSGLPSDRFSAERTGGSVSTLTIQRTQQEDSAVYLCASSLAGEDGQYFGPGTRLTVT.

The DNA for the CDR3 is TGTGCCAGCAGTGAAGGAACAGGCTATGGCTACACCTTC. Residues: CASSEGTGYGYTF. The chain couples TRBV6-1 to TRBJ1-2; TRBD1 is a possible D gene (5 bases). With 1 base removed from V and 4 bases from J, the gap between germline ends came to 7 bases. The CDR3 is 13 residues long. Germline loops: CDR1 MNHNS, CDR2 SASEGT.